The clone carrying this T cell receptor (beta chain) was observed a handful of times. V shed 2 bases, J shed 2 bases, and the junction held 3 bases outside the gene matches. Germline values: CDR1 LNHDA, CDR2 SQIVND (reference sequence). CDR3 size: 14 residues. The age range of participants was 18 to 89 years, with residence in 20 to 25 US areas. These data are taken from a study of blood T cell repertoires in COVID-19. In the original analysis: Amplified reference gene primers provided the basis for estimating nucleated cell counts. TCRdb's copy holds only in-frame clones and misses some; the assay was immunoSEQ multiplex PCR. V, J and clone size were drawn from that table, and D and trimming were deduced from the DNA. Of 310,000 or so clones in the sample, almost 90% were seen once.

The V call is TRBV19, the J call TRBJ2-7; 7 bases agree with TRBD2. Sequencing input: PBMCs or T cells enriched from blood (not recorded which). The origin of this receptor is a woman younger than 30 with acute COVID-19. The CDR3 spells CASSITGRPYEQYF. The DNA of the CDR3 is TGTGCCAGTAGTATAACCGGGAGGCCCTACGAGCAGTACTTC.